Given below is one TCR beta chain in context. Other DNA sequences in the same sample also yield this CDR3. Sequencing used immunoSEQ multiplex PCR; TCRdb keeps in-frame clones, though not all of them. Altogether 220,000 or so clones are present, around 88% being singletons, with the ten largest covering more than 2%. This sample was included in a study of blood T cell repertoires in COVID-19. Study in general: The cDNA or gDNA used as material had been derived from T cells, B-cell-depleted T cells, or PBMCs.

Two consecutive negative NP/OP PCR tests, clearance, or resolved symptoms defined Cohort 3 recovery. Material: PBMCs or T cells enriched from blood (not recorded which). The clonotype was recovered from a woman aged 45-60 years who had recovered from COVID-19.

CDR3 protein: CASSRGTSGSNTGELFF. The CDR3 bases are TGTGCCAGCTCCCGCGGGACTAGCGGGTCGAACACCGGGGAGCTGTTTTTT. The rearrangement joins TRBV18 to TRBJ2-2; 12 nucleotides agree with TRBD2. The CDR3 totals 17 residues. V gave up 6 bases and J gave up 0 bases; unmatched junction bases: 5. Per the germline V gene, CDR1 is KGHSH and CDR2 is LQKENI.